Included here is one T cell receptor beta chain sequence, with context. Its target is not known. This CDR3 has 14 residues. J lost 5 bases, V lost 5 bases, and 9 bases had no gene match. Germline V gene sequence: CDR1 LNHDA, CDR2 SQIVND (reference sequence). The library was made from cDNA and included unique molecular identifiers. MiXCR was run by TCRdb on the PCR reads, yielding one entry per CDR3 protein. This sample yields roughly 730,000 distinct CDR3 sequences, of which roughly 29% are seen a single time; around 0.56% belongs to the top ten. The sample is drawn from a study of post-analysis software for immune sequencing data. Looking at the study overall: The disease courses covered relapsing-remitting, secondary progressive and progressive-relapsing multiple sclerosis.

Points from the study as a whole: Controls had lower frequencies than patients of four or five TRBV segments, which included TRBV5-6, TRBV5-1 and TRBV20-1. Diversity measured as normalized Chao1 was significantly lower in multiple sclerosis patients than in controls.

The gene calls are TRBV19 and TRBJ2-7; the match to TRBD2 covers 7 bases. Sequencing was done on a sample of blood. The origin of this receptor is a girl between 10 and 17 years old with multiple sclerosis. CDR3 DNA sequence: TGTGCCAGTAGTCCTCCTCTCGGGGGGAACGAGCAGTACTTC. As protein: CASSPPLGGNEQYF. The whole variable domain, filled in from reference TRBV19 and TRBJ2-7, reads DGGITQSPKYLFRKEGQNVTLSCEQNLNHDAMYWYRQDPGQGLRLIYYSQIVNDFQKGDIAEGYSVSREKKESFPLTVTSAQKNPTAFYLCASSPPLGGNEQYFGPGTRLTVT.